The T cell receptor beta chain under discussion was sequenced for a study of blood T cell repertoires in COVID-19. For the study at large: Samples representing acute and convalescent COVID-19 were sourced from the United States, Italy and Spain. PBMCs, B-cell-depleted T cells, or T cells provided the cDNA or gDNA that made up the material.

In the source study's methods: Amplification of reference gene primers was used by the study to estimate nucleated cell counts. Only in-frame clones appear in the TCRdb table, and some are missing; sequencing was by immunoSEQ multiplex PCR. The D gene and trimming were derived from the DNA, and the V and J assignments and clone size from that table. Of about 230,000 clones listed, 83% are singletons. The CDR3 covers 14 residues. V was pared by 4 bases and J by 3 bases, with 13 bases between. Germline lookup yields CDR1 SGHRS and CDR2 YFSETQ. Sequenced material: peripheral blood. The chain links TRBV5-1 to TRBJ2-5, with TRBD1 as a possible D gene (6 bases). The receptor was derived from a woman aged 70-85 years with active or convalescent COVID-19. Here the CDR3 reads CASSLSTGKETQYF. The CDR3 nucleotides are TGCGCCAGCAGCCTCTCAACAGGGAAAGAGACCCAGTACTTC.